Each of the 25 T cell receptor beta chains below was sequenced from the same sample in a study of TIL therapy for anti-PD-1-resistant metastatic lung cancer. Time point specified: pre-treatment sample, taken before nivolumab and TIL therapy. The immunoSEQ assay was v3. Method: immunoSEQ multiplex PCR; TCRdb's copy keeps in-frame clones and lacks some. The data show more than 55,000 clones, with around 68% seen just once and roughly 7% held by the top ten. The sequenced sample was blood, obtained at baseline. These TCRs come from a person aged 25 to 85 with non-small cell lung cancer.

The chain carries TRBV7-3 and TRBJ2-3; D is possibly TRBD2 (6 bases). V lost 6 bases, J lost 2 bases, and 9 bases lay in between. CDR3 length: 13 residues. Germline V CDR1 and CDR2: SGHTA, FQGTGA. CDR3 sequence reads: CASRQDYTDTQYF. The CDR3, as DNA: TGTGCCAGCAGACAGGACTACACAGATACGCAGTATTTT.

This clone was seen just once. The V call is TRBV7-2, the J call TRBJ2-5; D unresolved. V dropped 5 bases and J dropped 1 base, with 8 bases sitting between them. The germline CDR1 and CDR2 sequences are SGHTA and FQGNSA. CDR3 size: 13 residues. CDR3 residues: CASSRSIQETQYF. CDR3 in DNA: TGTGCCAGCAGCCGGTCTATCCAAGAGACCCAGTACTTC.

The rearrangement links TRBV19 to TRBJ2-6; D possibly corresponds to TRBD2 (5 bases). The germline V gene encodes CDR1 LNHDA and CDR2 SQIVND (reference sequence). Trimming left V 5 bases short and J 0 bases short, with 8 bases between. This CDR3 is built from 15 residues. This CDR3 reads CASSRGYSGANVLTF. In DNA form, the CDR3 reads TGTGCCAGTAGTCGGGGTTACTCTGGGGCCAACGTCCTGACTTTC.

The rearrangement uses TRBV28 and TRBJ1-2; the match to TRBD1 covers 8 bases. From germline, CDR1 is MDHEN and CDR2 SYDVKM. V lost 11 bases and J lost 4; bases outside the gene matches: 9. This CDR3 contains 13 residues. The CDR3 nucleotides read TGTGCCGGCGGACAGGGAGGGAGCTATGGCTACACCTTC. It is translated as CAGGQGGSYGYTF.

This clone was counted a few times. J is TRBJ1-4 and V is TRBV2; 9 bases are a match to TRBD1. Losses at the gene ends were 5 bases for V and 8 bases for J; bases not matched to a gene: 6. This CDR3 is built from 14 residues. Looked up from germline, CDR1 is SNHLY and CDR2 is FYNNEI. The CDR3 reads CASSRDRVAEKLFF. CDR3 sequence (DNA): TGTGCCAGCAGTCGGGACAGGGTGGCGGAAAAACTGTTTTTT.

Written as DNA, the CDR3 is TGCGCCAGCGCCGGGACTACAAACAACAATGAGCAGTTCTTC. Translated, it gives CASAGTTNNNEQFF. The chain uses TRBV5-1 and TRBJ2-1; 7 nucleotides align to TRBD2. The CDR3 extends over 14 amino acids. CDR1 and CDR2 from the germline V gene are SGHRS and YFSETQ. Trimming cost V 7 bases and J 5 bases; bases outside gene matches: 9. The full variable domain, in which reference TRBV5-1 and TRBJ2-1 provide the parts outside the CDR3, is KAGVTQTPRYLIKTRGQQVTLSCSPISGHRSVSWYQQTPGQGLQFLFEYFSETQRNKGNFPGRFSGRQFSNSRSEMNVSTLELGDSALYLCASAGTTNNNEQFFGPGTRLTVL.

This chain joins TRBV7-2 and TRBJ2-7; D gene ambiguous. This CDR3 region has 13 residues. Deletions cut 5 bases from V and 7 bases from J, with 15 bases between. Germline-derived CDR1 and CDR2 are SGHTA and FQGNSA. In DNA form, the CDR3 reads TGTGCCAGCAGCAGGCGCTTCGACGCGGAGCAGTACTTC. As protein: CASSRRFDAEQYF. Combining the CDR3 with reference TRBV7-2 and TRBJ2-7 gives the whole variable domain GAGVSQSPSNKVTEKGKDVELRCDPISGHTALYWYRQSLGQGLEFLIYFQGNSAPDKSGLPSDRFSAERTGGSVSTLTIQRTQQEDSAVYLCASSRRFDAEQYFGPGTRLTVT.

This clone was seen a handful of times. V and J are TRBV10-3 and TRBJ1-6, with no clear D. Trimming removed 4 bases from V and 5 bases from J, with 9 bases in between. Looked up from germline, CDR1 is ENHRY and CDR2 is SYGVKD. The CDR3 contains 14 residues. For the CDR3, the DNA is TGTGCCATCAGTGGACAAATGGATAATTCACCCCTCCACTTT. This encodes CAISGQMDNSPLHF.

The rearrangement joins TRBV5-5 to TRBJ2-7, with 7 bases aligning to TRBD2. V lost 9 bases to trimming and J lost 6 bases; unmatched junction nucleotides: 12. The germline gives CDR1 SGHKS, CDR2 YYEKEE (reference sequence). The CDR3 length is 13 residues. The CDR3 DNA reads TGTGCCACAAGTAGGCGGGAGATGTTCGAGCAGTACTTC. Translated: CATSRREMFEQYF.

V usage is TRBV5-5 and J usage is TRBJ1-4, with D hard to call. The CDR3 is made up of 15 amino acids. The ends were cut back, 4 bases at V and 7 bases at J, with 17 bases in the middle. Germline V CDR1 and CDR2: SGHKS, YYEKEE (reference sequence). The CDR3, as DNA: TGTGCCAGCAGCCTTTATCCGGCCCCAGTTGAAAAACTGTTTTTT. Translated: CASSLYPAPVEKLFF.

The chain employs TRBV28 and TRBJ1-1; TRBD1 aligns across 9 bases. Germline CDR1 MDHEN, CDR2 SYDVKM. The CDR3 is 14 amino acids. V lost 2 bases and J lost 6; bases outside the gene matches: 4. The CDR3 DNA reads as TGTGCCAGCAGTTTAGTGGGACAGGGCCCTGAAGCTTTCTTT. Encoded protein: CASSLVGQGPEAFF.

The gene calls are TRBV9 and TRBJ2-1, with a possible D match to TRBD2 (6 bases). Germline V gives CDR1 SGDLS, CDR2 YYNGEE. The CDR3 loop spans 15 amino acids. V was shortened by 3 bases and J by 3 bases, with 13 bases between the two germline ends. The CDR3 nucleotides read TGTGCCAGCAGCGGAGAGGGGACTTTCTACAATGAGCAGTTCTTC. Its translation is CASSGEGTFYNEQFF.

This clone was counted once. J is TRBJ2-1 and V is TRBV20-1; a possible D gene is TRBD1 (5 bases). V dropped 4 bases and J dropped 7 bases, with 8 bases sitting between them. Germline V gene data show CDR1 as DFQATT and CDR2 as SNEGSKA (reference sequence). The CDR3 is made up of 11 amino acids. The CDR3 nucleotides read TGCAGTGCTACAGGGTTGAATGAGCAGTTCTTC. It specifies CSATGLNEQFF.

CDR3 DNA: TGCGCCAGCAGCTTACACGGGGGCCGGGACACTGAAGCTTTCTTT. Protein product: CASSLHGGRDTEAFF. The V gene is TRBV5-1, the J gene TRBJ1-1; D might be TRBD1 (6 bases). Germline V gives CDR1 SGHRS, CDR2 YFSETQ. This CDR3 is built from 15 residues. Deletions cut 2 bases from V and 3 bases from J, with 14 bases between. The full variable domain, its missing parts supplied by reference TRBV5-1 and TRBJ1-1, is KAGVTQTPRYLIKTRGQQVTLSCSPISGHRSVSWYQQTPGQGLQFLFEYFSETQRNKGNFPGRFSGRQFSNSRSEMNVSTLELGDSALYLCASSLHGGRDTEAFFGQGTRLTVV.

The chain links TRBV2 to TRBJ1-2; D unclear. V shed 3 bases and J shed 1 base, with 3 bases lying between them. This CDR3 contains 12 residues. Germline V lookup: CDR1 SNHLY, CDR2 FYNNEI. CDR3 sequence (DNA): TGTGCCAGCAGTGACAATAACTATGGCTACACCTTC. Its protein is CASSDNNYGYTF.

This clone was picked up a small number of times. V is TRBV19 and J is TRBJ1-5, with D unclear. The CDR3 extends over 13 amino acids. Trimming removed 0 bases at V and 5 bases at J, with 5 bases between. Germline-derived CDR1 and CDR2 are LNHDA and SQIVND (reference sequence). The CDR3 is CASSIDGDQPQHF. CDR3 sequence (DNA): TGTGCCAGTAGTATAGACGGGGATCAGCCCCAGCATTTT.

The chain links TRBV6-1 to TRBJ1-2; D is ambiguous. Germline CDR1 reads MNHNS; CDR2 reads SASEGT. CDR3 length equals 14 residues. The germline V and J ends were trimmed by 5 bases and 4 bases, with 14 bases remaining between them. The DNA of the CDR3 is TGTGCCAGCAGTCCCGGGATCGAGGGCTATGGCTACACCTTC. It codes for CASSPGIEGYGYTF.

V is TRBV10-3 and J is TRBJ2-6, with D unresolved. The CDR3 extends over 16 amino acids. The V and J ends lost 2 bases and 0 bases respectively, with 8 bases between them. From germline, CDR1 is ENHRY and CDR2 SYGVKD. Here the CDR3 DNA reads TGTGCCATCAGTGAGGGAACGATCTCTGGGGCCAACGTCCTGACTTTC. Protein sequence: CAISEGTISGANVLTF.

J is TRBJ2-7 and V is TRBV5-1; D is unresolved. CDR1 and CDR2 from the germline V gene are SGHRS and YFSETQ. V gave up 0 bases and J gave up 2 bases, with 12 bases separating them. This CDR3 has 15 amino acids. For the CDR3, the DNA is TGCGCCAGCAGCTTGGAAGGACGAGCAGCCTACGAGCAGTACTTC. As protein: CASSLEGRAAYEQYF. Using reference TRBV5-1 and TRBJ2-7 for the parts outside the CDR3, the full variable domain is KAGVTQTPRYLIKTRGQQVTLSCSPISGHRSVSWYQQTPGQGLQFLFEYFSETQRNKGNFPGRFSGRQFSNSRSEMNVSTLELGDSALYLCASSLEGRAAYEQYFGPGTRLTVT.

The gene calls are TRBV30 and TRBJ1-6; the D is unclear. The CDR3 covers 14 residues. Germline CDR1 and CDR2: GTSNPN and SVGIG (reference sequence). Deletions cut 0 bases from V and 10 bases from J, with 13 bases between. The CDR3 DNA reads as TGTGCCTGGAGTGTATTAGTGGCGAGCTCACCCCTCCACTTT. This encodes CAWSVLVASSPLHF.

The chain combines TRBV30 with TRBJ2-4; weak D call: TRBD2 (6 bases). The CDR3 totals 14 residues. Germline-derived CDR1 and CDR2 are GTSNPN and SVGIG (reference sequence). Trimming took 0 bases from V and 9 from J, leaving 15 bases between them. DNA for the CDR3: TGTGCCTGGAGTGTCGGGGGAGGAGAGGGCATTCAGTACTTC. This translates into CAWSVGGGEGIQYF.

The rearrangement joins TRBV30 to TRBJ2-7, with no clear D. V was clipped by 1 base and J by 6 bases, with 7 bases between them. CDR3 length: 11 amino acids. The germline V gene encodes CDR1 GTSNPN and CDR2 SVGIG (reference sequence). The CDR3 DNA sequence: TGTGCCTGGAGTGGGCGAGGCGAGCAGTACTTC. This sequence encodes CAWSGRGEQYF.

The V call is TRBV4-2, the J call TRBJ1-3; D remains unclear. The CDR3 sequence is 14 residues long. Germline V CDR1 and CDR2: LGHNA, YNFKEQ. V was cut by 4 bases and J by 0 bases, with 7 bases left in between. CDR3 loop: CASSRRDSGNTIYF. The CDR3 DNA follows: TGTGCCAGCAGCCGAAGGGACTCTGGAAACACCATATATTTT.

CDR3 amino acids: CASSRGLAEIPSSYNEQFF. The CDR3 DNA reads TGCGCCAGCAGTAGGGGACTAGCGGAGATACCCAGCTCCTACAATGAGCAGTTCTTC. The chain carries TRBV5-1 and TRBJ2-1, with 11 nucleotides matching TRBD2. Germline values: CDR1 SGHRS, CDR2 YFSETQ. This CDR3 region has 19 residues. V shed 5 bases and J 0 bases; nucleotides not matched to a gene: 13.

The chain links TRBV21-1 to TRBJ2-2; the table calls TRBD2, which could not be checked here. TRBV21-1 is annotated as a pseudogene. This CDR3 has 16 amino acids. The CDR3 region has the DNA TGTGCCAGCAGGCGTACTAGCGGGGGTTGCACCGGGGAGCTGTTTTTT. Protein sequence: CASRRTSGGCTGELFF.